Following are 5 T cell receptor beta chains from one sample sequenced in a study of cytomegalovirus exposure and HLA in healthy donors. Researchers ran the PCR with 60 Vbeta and 13 Jbeta primers. TCRdb's table, derived via immunoSEQ multiplex PCR, lists solely in-frame clones and lacks some. The repertoire has 100,000 to 150,000 clones, around 82% of them found once; the top ten carry about 1.2%. Sequenced material: PBMCs. These receptors originate from a female donor in good health and CMV-seronegative.

The chain uses TRBV5-5 and TRBJ2-7; D unclear. V was trimmed by 4 bases and J by 3 bases, leaving 17 bases between them. The CDR3 runs 15 residues. Germline-derived CDR1 and CDR2 are SGHKS and YYEKEE (reference sequence). CDR3 DNA sequence: TGTGCCAGCAGCGTGGGTCCCCAAGAGTACTACGAGCAGTACTTC. It yields the protein CASSVGPQEYYEQYF.

The chain links TRBV7-3 to TRBJ2-1; 11 bases map to TRBD2. The CDR3 totals 15 residues. Germline V gene sequence: CDR1 SGHTA, CDR2 FQGTGA. Trimming at V came to 3 bases and at J to 8 bases, leaving 6 bases not matched to a gene. The chain's CDR3 is CASSFSGGAGHEQFF. In DNA form, the CDR3 reads TGTGCCAGCAGCTTTAGCGGGGGGGCTGGCCATGAGCAGTTCTTC.

To note about this clone: This sample also contains other DNA sequences that code for the same CDR3. V gene TRBV6-1 combines with J gene TRBJ1-5; 10 positions match TRBD1. The length of the CDR3 is 14 residues. V dropped 6 bases and J dropped 7; count of bases not matched to a gene: 6. The germline CDR1 and CDR2 sequences are MNHNS and SASEGT. The DNA for the CDR3 is TGTGCCAGCAGCGGACAGGGGGTTAGCCAGCCCCAGCATTTT. Translating it yields CASSGQGVSQPQHF.

The rearrangement joins TRBV6-5 to TRBJ1-3; 7 nucleotides line up with TRBD1. CDR1 MNHEY and CDR2 SVGAGI come from the germline V gene. V was clipped by 4 bases and J by 5 bases; unmatched bases: 11. The CDR3 sequence is 16 residues long. The CDR3 DNA reads TGTGCCAGCAGTTCCGACAGGGTTAATGGTAGAAACACCATATATTTT. Protein: CASSSDRVNGRNTIYF.

This clone was recorded once. The genes are TRBV5-1 and TRBJ2-3, with D maybe TRBD1 (6 bases). The V gene's germline CDR1 is SGHRS and CDR2 YFSETQ. V lost 7 bases and J 4 bases, leaving 19 bases between the germline ends. CDR3 size: 15 residues. The CDR3 spells CASSKGGPEADTQYF. The CDR3 nucleotides are TGCGCCAGCTCCAAAGGGGGACCCGAGGCAGATACGCAGTATTTT.